The following is a T cell receptor beta chain sequence with its context. Its binding antigen is unknown. No much larger clone exists at a distance of one base, and base qualities are not known. The record originates from a study of cytomegalovirus exposure and HLA in healthy donors (dated 2017 in TCRdb). Regarding the complete study: An earlier analysis of approximately 590 of the donors reported approximately 270 Gb of sequence data and approximately 110 million unique TCR beta sequences from approximately 180 million T cells. Alongside the repertoire data, information on donor age, sex, ethnicity and CMV serostatus was compiled. The later analysis used no new phenotypic data to find candidate immune exposures, relying instead on TCR beta sequences and their occurrence across donors. About 5 DR-DQ haplotypes were handled as single units for association and clustering, since linkage in the cohort was strong. HLA typing included class I and class II loci at four-digit resolution. A later genetic analysis took genome-wide SNP genotypes for about 55% of the roughly 700 donors and used that subset as a discovery cohort. All discovery cohort repertoires had been generated using a single sequencing platform. The T cell repertoires of about 700 subjects were profiled by immunosequencing and related to cytomegalovirus serostatus. On average, 235,054 unique TCR beta nucleotide sequences were sequenced per donor among fewer than 500 genotyped donors of the cohort, with 15% to 20% of those sequences being non-productive. In a later analysis, previously published TCR beta repertoires from more than 500 donors were re-analyzed and high-resolution HLA genotyping was added so that TCR occurrence patterns could be studied. Of the 398 genotyped donors, over 65% fell in the genetic ancestry cluster associated with self-reported Caucasian donors. Typing coverage varied by locus: roughly 629-630 donors for A, B, C, DRB1 and DQB1; approximately 560 for DQA1; about 600 for DPA1; approximately 450 for DPB1. The aim of the study was to test whether cataloging public T cell receptors could identify signatures of past pathogen exposure. Approximately 310 gigabases of sequencing data and approximately 80 million unique TCR sequences were included in an early release covering several hundred HLA-typed donors. In addition to the first cohort of 666 subjects, a separate validation cohort of 130 or so different subjects was used. An earlier analysis of nearly 600 of the donors applied high-throughput TCR beta sequencing to assess whether each TCR beta V gene segment acted as functional or pseudogenic. The study combined high-throughput TCR immunosequencing, statistical association of individual TCRs with disease status, and machine learning to predict cytomegalovirus infection status.

Libraries came from the immunoSEQ multiplex PCR assay. A mixture of 60 forward primers for TCR Vbeta segments and 13 reverse primers for TCR Jbeta segments was used in the multiplex PCR. The CDR3 region of rearranged TCR beta genes was amplified from genomic DNA with a multiplex PCR assay. The amplified TCR beta libraries were sequenced on the Illumina HiSeq System as 87-base-pair reads. The study's own analysis went as follows. In a later analysis, tens of millions of unique TCR beta chains were counted across the roughly 610 repertoires, and roughly 11 million of these chains were shared by at least two donors. Raw reads were error-corrected and collapsed into unique sequences with a nearest-neighbor algorithm that merged closely related sequences to remove PCR and sequencing errors. To assign V, D and J gene segments, CDR3 sequences were aligned to IMGT reference sequences. Each retained sequence needed at least a six-nucleotide match to both a V gene segment and a J gene segment. A rearrangement counted as productive if the CDR3 had no stop codons and remained in frame with V and J, and every other rearrangement counted as non-productive. Following IMGT convention, CDR3 was defined as the stretch from the second conserved V-encoded cysteine to the conserved J-encoded phenylalanine. Sequences without an unambiguous match to a single V gene segment were excluded from the earlier analysis of a few hundred of the donors. In an earlier analysis of approximately 590 of the donors, V segments were called functional above 56.7% productive rearrangements and were called segregating when the between-donor standard deviation exceeded 5%. A statistical classification framework was developed to diagnose cytomegalovirus status using the catalog of TCR beta chain sequences. In a later analysis, TCR nucleotide sequences were compared against IMGT/GENE-DB human TR gene sequences so that V and J genes could be assigned. In a later analysis, CDR3 sequences and most-parsimonious VDJ recombination scenarios were assigned using the TCRdist pipeline. In a later analysis, each TCR beta chain was defined by its CDR3 amino acid sequence together with its V-gene family, and reads lacking a unique V-gene family were excluded. In a later analysis, fewer than 650 highly shared, low-generation-probability nucleotide sequences were removed to address suspected cross-contamination and a sequencing artifact. A later analysis calculated a clonal expansion index for each public chain from normalized within-repertoire ranks of inferred template counts. Generation probabilities in a later analysis came from a VDJ recombination model fitted to out-of-frame rearrangements, and those results were checked against IGoR. Hypergeometric tests were used in a later analysis to score TCR-TCR, TCR-HLA and TCR-CMV co-occurrence, with a repertoire-size bias correction applied to the TCR pairs. In a later analysis, false discovery rates were estimated by permuting HLA or CMV assignments 20 times. In a later analysis, co-occurring TCRs were grouped using DBSCAN, and TCRdist sequence similarity was added for clustering within HLA-allele-positive subsets. For co-occurrence clustering, repertoires with fewer than 30,000 or more than 120,000 public chains were excluded, along with several repertoires with anomalous nucleotide sharing. Entries here come from immuneACCESS through TCRdb and include only in-frame sequences with V and J called. Some clones fail to appear in such tables; in the studies checked, an unresolved V gene covers under half of the shortfall, and the cause of the remainder is unknown. For V, J and clone size, that table is used; D and trimming come from the DNA. The sample includes 170,000 or so clones, with 75% to 85% observed a single time. Clones ranked in the top ten supply 6.5% to 8.5% of the sample.

Study-level results and caveats: A later analysis found that HLA-associated TCR beta chains were more clonally expanded and had lower generation probabilities than equally common non-associated chains. In the study, roughly 160 TCR beta chains were listed as associated with cytomegalovirus. Linkage disequilibrium might explain the correlated functional status among segregating V segments, but an unknown experimental factor could not be ruled out. Most TCR sequences were seen in very few donors, while some public TCRs were found in many individuals. In vitro tests confirmed that a few of the cytomegalovirus-associated TCR beta chains recognize cytomegalovirus antigens. In a later analysis, most CMV-associated TCR beta chains were found to appear HLA-restricted, with HLA associations seemingly driven largely by CMV exposure. The only immune exposure information available for the cohort was CMV serostatus. The cohort was sequenced for TCR beta chains only, and without alpha or paired-chain data the features that could be detected were limited. Because HLA typing was missing for some donors at each locus, association tests included only the typed subset. According to a later analysis, parvovirus B19, influenza, CMV and Epstein-Barr virus appeared linked to several top co-occurrence clusters. The authors suggested that the approach could potentially be generalized to other disease states and immunological phenotypes. At a false discovery rate of 0.05, a later analysis linked 15,000 to 20,000 TCR beta sequences to specific HLA alleles. Cytomegalovirus status was reported to be diagnosed by the classifier with high specificity and sensitivity in both the original and validation cohorts. Because counts were too low, about 18 rarely observed V segments, including chromosome 9 orphons, were excluded from the earlier analysis of around 590 of the donors. In a later genetic analysis, fewer N-insertions in productive TCRs were reported among donors in an Asian-associated ancestry cluster than the roughly 640-donor mean. In a later analysis, TCR association rates were found to vary across HLA loci, with the most associated TCRs seen for DRB1 alleles and the fewest for HLA-C alleles. A further reported finding was that TCR beta sequences accurately predicted the HLA-A and HLA-B alleles for most subjects in the first cohort. An earlier analysis of approximately 600 of the donors showed that most TCR beta V segments appeared in productive rearrangements either about 90% or about 30% of the time, which broadly matched IMGT annotations. In a later genetic analysis, a missense DCLRE1C variant was associated with V-gene and J-gene trimming of TCR beta chains, and the association was replicated in an independent cohort. When HLA alleles, especially DR and DQ, strongly co-occurred, TCR associations were difficult to assign to individual alleles. Roughly uniform sequencing depth across donors was assumed in presence/absence analyses, although this assumption may not hold. A group of highly shared sequence variants was considered likely to be a technical artifact of the sequencing pipeline.

The cohort consisted of some 670 healthy bone marrow donors. All cohort members were sampled while nominally healthy, although unrecorded immune exposures were likely present. The donor was CMV seropositive and was included in the group of approximately 310 seropositive cohort members. Every donor gave a peripheral blood sample, and the peripheral blood mononuclear cells from that sample were used for TCR beta sequencing. Genomic DNA was extracted from the blood cell samples with the Qiagen DNeasy Blood Extraction Kit. The origin of this receptor is a man aged 25 to 40 in good health and CMV-seropositive. Sequencing was performed on PBMCs.

The CDR3 corresponds to CASSHPEGLQETQYF. The nucleotides are TGTGCCAGCAGCCACCCTGAGGGCCTCCAAGAGACCCAGTACTTC. Recombination linked TRBV28 to TRBJ2-5, with TRBD2 perhaps the D gene, on 5 matching bases. CDR1 and CDR2 (MDHEN, SYDVKM) derive from the germline V gene. From the cysteine through the phenylalanine, the CDR3 covers 15 amino acids. CDR3 DNA only is kept here, 45 bases in frame from base 1. Trimming removed 6 bases from V and 1 base from J, leaving 15 bases between the germline ends.